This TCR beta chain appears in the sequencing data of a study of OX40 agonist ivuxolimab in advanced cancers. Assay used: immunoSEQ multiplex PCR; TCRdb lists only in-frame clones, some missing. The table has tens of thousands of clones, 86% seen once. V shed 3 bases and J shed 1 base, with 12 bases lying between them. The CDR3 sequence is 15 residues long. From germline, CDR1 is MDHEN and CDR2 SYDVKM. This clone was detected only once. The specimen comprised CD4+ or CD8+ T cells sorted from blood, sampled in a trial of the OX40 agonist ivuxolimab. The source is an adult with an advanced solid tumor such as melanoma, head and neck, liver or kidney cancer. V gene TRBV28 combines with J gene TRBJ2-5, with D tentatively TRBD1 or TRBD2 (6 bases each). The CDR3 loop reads CASSFRGDTQETQYF. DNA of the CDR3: TGTGCCAGCAGTTTTAGGGGGGACACCCAAGAGACCCAGTACTTC.